This TCR beta chain appears in the sequencing data of a study of identical twins' blood T cells. Study-wide findings and caveats: Twins shared more top CDR3 clonotypes than unrelated donors did.

Details on this clonotype: Its antigen is still unknown.

TCRdb ran MiXCR on the 5' RACE reads and lists one entry per CDR3 protein. The sample lists hundreds of thousands of distinct CDR3 sequences, over 25% occurring once. Germline V CDR1 and CDR2: DFQATT, SNEGSKA (reference sequence). This CDR3 contains 14 residues. Trimming cost V 6 bases and J 7 bases, with 21 bases left between them. The sample consisted of PBMCs. The chain uses TRBV20-1 and TRBJ1-1; D is possibly TRBD1 (6 bases). The clonotype was recovered from a woman aged 18-49 years in good health. The chain's CDR3 is CSAHTRDNRYEAFF. CDR3 nucleotides: TGCAGTGCCCATACTCGGGACAACCGTTATGAAGCTTTCTTT.